The source of this TCR beta chain is a study of T cell responses to AZD1222 COVID-19 vaccine. Broader study findings: Repertoire sampling was restricted to post-peak T cell response timepoints. Baseline testing showed seropositivity in only 6 or 7 AZD1222 recipients. In a largely white British group with more females than males, clonal diversity was possibly underestimated.

The CDR3 covers 13 residues. Deletions cut 2 bases from V and 2 bases from J, with 4 bases between. Per germline, CDR1 MNHNY and CDR2 SVGAGI (reference sequence). As concerns this clone: The antigen remains unidentified.

TCRdb's table, derived via immunoSEQ multiplex PCR, lists solely in-frame clones and lacks some. The sample includes roughly 150,000 clones, under 95% of them seen just once. This clonotype was sampled from an adult in good health. The J gene is TRBJ2-4, the V gene TRBV6-6; no firm D call. The specimen comprised peripheral blood, sampled on day 0 of AZD1222 vaccination. In nucleotides, the CDR3 is TGTGCCAGCAGTTACCCTACCAAAAACATTCAGTACTTC. Translation: CASSYPTKNIQYF.